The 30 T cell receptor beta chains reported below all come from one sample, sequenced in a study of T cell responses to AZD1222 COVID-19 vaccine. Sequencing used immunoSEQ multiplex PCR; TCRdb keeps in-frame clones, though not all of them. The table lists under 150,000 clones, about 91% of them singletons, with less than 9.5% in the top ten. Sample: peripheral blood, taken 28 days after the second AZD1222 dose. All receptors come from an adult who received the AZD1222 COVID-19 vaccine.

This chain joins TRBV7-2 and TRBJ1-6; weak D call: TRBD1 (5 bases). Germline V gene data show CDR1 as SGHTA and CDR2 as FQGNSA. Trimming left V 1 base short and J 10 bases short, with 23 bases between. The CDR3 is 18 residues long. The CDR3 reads CASSLDPIVGTIRSPLHF. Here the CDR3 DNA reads TGTGCCAGCAGCTTAGACCCCATAGTGGGGACTATCCGGTCACCCCTCCACTTT.

CDR3 sequence reads: CASSLSSQGPQETQYF. The CDR3 DNA reads as TGTGCCAGCAGCCTATCCAGTCAGGGGCCCCAAGAGACCCAGTACTTC. The rearrangement joins TRBV28 to TRBJ2-5; D is possibly TRBD1 (6 bases). Trimming left V 6 bases short and J 1 base short, with 18 bases between. Germline CDR1 MDHEN, CDR2 SYDVKM. This CDR3 has 16 residues.

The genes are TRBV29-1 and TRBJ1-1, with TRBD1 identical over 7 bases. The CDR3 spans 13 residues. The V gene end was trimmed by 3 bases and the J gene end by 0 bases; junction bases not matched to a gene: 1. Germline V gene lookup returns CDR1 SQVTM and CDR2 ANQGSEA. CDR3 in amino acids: CSVEDRMNTEAFF. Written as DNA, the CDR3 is TGCAGCGTTGAGGACAGGATGAACACTGAAGCTTTCTTT.

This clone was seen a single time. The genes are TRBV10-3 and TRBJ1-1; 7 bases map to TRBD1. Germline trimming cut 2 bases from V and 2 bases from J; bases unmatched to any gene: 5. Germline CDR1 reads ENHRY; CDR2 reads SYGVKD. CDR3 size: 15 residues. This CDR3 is CAISEGDRSNTEAFF. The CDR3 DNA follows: TGTGCCATCAGTGAGGGGGACAGATCAAACACTGAAGCTTTCTTT.

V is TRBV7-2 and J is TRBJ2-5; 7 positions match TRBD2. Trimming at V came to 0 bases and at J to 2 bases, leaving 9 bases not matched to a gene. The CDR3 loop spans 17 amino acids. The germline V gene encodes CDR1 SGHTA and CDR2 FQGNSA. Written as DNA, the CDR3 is TGTGCCAGCAGCTTAGCGGCATTTGGTAGCGGGCAAGAGACCCAGTACTTC. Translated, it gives CASSLAAFGSGQETQYF.

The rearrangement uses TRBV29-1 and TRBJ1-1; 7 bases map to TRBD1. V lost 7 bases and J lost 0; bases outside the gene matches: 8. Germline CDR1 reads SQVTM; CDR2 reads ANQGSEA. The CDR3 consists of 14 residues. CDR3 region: CSAKGAALNTEAFF. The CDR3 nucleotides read TGCAGCGCCAAGGGGGCGGCCCTGAACACTGAAGCTTTCTTT. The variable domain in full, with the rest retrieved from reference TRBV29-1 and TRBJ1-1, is SAVISQKPSRDICQRGTSLTIQCQVDSQVTMMFWYRQQPGQSLTLIATANQGSEATYESGFVIDKFPISRPNLTFSTLTVSNMSPEDSSIYLCSAKGAALNTEAFFGQGTRLTVV.

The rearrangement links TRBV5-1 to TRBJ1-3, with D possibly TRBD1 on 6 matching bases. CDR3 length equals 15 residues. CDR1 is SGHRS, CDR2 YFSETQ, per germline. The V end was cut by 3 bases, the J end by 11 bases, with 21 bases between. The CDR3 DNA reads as TGCGCCAGCAGCTCCTTTGATCCAGGGGTAAATCCCATATATTTT. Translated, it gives CASSSFDPGVNPIYF.

As DNA, the CDR3 is TGTGCCAGCAGTTTCATGCCGGCGGGTGAGCAGTACTTC. Protein sequence: CASSFMPAGEQYF. This chain uses TRBV12-3 or TRBV12-4 with TRBJ2-7; perhaps TRBD2 as D (5 bases). This CDR3 has 13 residues. Trimming removed 3 bases from V and 7 bases from J, with 13 bases in between.

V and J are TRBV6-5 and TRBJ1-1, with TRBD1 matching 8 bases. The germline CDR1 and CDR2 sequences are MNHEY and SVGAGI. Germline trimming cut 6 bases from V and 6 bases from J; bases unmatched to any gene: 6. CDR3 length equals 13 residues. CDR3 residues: CASSPGQVSEAFF. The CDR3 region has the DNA TGTGCCAGCAGCCCGGGACAGGTTTCTGAAGCTTTCTTT.

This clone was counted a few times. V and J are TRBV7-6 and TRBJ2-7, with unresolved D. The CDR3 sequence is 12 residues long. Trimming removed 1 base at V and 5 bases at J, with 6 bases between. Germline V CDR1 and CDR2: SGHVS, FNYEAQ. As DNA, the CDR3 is TGTGCCAGCAGCTTAGATTACGACGAGCAGTACTTC. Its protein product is CASSLDYDEQYF.

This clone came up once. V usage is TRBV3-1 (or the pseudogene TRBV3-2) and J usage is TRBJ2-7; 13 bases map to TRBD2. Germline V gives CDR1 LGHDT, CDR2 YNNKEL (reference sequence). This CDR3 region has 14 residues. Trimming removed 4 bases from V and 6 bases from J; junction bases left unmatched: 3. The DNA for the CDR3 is TGTGCCAGCAGCCGTCGACTAGCGGGAGGCGAGCAGTACTTC. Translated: CASSRRLAGGEQYF.

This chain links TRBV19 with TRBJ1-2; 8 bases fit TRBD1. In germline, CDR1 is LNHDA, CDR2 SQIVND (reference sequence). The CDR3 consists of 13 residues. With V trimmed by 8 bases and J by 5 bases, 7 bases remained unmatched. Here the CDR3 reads CASSGQENYGYTF. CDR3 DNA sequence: TGTGCCAGTTCGGGACAGGAAAATTATGGCTACACCTTC.

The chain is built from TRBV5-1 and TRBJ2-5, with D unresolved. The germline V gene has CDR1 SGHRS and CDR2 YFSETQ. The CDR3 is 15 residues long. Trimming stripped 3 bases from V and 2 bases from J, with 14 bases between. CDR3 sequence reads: CASSSPPGAQETQYF. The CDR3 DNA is TGCGCCAGCAGCTCGCCCCCAGGAGCGCAAGAGACCCAGTACTTC. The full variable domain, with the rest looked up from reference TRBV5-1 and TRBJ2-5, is KAGVTQTPRYLIKTRGQQVTLSCSPISGHRSVSWYQQTPGQGLQFLFEYFSETQRNKGNFPGRFSGRQFSNSRSEMNVSTLELGDSALYLCASSSPPGAQETQYFGPGTRLLVL.

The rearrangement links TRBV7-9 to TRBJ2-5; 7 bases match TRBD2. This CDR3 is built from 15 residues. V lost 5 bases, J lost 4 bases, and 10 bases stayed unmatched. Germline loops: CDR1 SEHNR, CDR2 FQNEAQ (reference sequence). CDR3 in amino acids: CASSQEGGAGETQYF. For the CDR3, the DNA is TGTGCCAGCAGCCAGGAGGGAGGGGCTGGAGAGACCCAGTACTTC. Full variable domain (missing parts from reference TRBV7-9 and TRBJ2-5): DTGVSQNPRHKITKRGQNVTFRCDPISEHNRLYWYRQTLGQGPEFLTYFQNEAQLEKSRLLSDRFSAERPKGSFSTLEIQRTEQGDSAMYLCASSQEGGAGETQYFGPGTRLLVL.

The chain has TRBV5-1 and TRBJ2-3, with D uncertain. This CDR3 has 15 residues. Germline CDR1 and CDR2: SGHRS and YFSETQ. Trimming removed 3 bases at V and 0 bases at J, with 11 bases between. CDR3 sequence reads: CASSSFFSSTDTQYF. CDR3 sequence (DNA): TGCGCCAGCAGCTCCTTTTTTTCTAGCACAGATACGCAGTATTTT.

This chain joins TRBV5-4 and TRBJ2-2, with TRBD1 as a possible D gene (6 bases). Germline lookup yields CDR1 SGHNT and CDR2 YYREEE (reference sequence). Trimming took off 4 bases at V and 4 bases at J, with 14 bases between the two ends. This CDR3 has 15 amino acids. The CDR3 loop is CASSTERGSTGELFF. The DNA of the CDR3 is TGTGCCAGCAGCACCGAAAGGGGGAGCACCGGGGAGCTGTTTTTT.

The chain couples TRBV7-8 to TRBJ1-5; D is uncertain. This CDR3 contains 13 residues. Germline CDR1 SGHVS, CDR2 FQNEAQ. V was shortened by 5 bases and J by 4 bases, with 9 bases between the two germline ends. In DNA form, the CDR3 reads TGTGCCAGCAGCGTCCAGCGAAATCAGCCCCAGCATTTT. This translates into CASSVQRNQPQHF.

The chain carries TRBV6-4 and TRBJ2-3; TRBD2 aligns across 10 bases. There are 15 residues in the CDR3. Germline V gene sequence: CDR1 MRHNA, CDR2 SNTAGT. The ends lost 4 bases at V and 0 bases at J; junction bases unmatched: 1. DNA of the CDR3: TGTGCCAGCAGTGCGACTAGCGGGAGCACAGATACGCAGTATTTT. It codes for CASSATSGSTDTQYF.

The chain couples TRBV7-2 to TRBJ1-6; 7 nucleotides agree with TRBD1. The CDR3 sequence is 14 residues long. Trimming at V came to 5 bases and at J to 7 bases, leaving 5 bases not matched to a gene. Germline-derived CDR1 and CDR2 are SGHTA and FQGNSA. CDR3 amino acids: CASSVGTENSPLHF. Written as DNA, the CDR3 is TGTGCCAGCAGCGTCGGGACAGAGAATTCACCCCTCCACTTT.

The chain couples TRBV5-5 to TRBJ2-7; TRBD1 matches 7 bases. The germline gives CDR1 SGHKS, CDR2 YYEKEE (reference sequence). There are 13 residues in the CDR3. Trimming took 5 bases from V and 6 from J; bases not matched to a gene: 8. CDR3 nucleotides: TGTGCCAGCAGGAGAATACAGGGGACCGAGCAGTACTTC. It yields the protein CASRRIQGTEQYF.

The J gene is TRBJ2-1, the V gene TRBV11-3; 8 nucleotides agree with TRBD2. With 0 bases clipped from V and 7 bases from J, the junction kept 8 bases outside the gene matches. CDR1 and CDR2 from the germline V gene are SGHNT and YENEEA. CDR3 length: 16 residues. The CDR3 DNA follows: TGTGCCAGCAGCTTAGATATGGCGGGAGGAGGAAATGAGCAGTTCTTC. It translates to CASSLDMAGGGNEQFF.

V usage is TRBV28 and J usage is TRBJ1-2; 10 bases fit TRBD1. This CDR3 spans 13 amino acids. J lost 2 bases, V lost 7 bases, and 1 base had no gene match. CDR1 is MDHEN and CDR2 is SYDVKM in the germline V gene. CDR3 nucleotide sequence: TGTGCCAGCATGGGACAGGGGAACTATGGCTACACCTTC. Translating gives CASMGQGNYGYTF.

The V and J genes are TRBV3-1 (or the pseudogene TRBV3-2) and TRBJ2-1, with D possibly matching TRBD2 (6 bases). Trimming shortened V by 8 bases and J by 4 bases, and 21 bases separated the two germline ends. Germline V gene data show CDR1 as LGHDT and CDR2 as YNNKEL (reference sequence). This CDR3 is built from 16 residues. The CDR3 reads CASSGRGGTTYNEQFF. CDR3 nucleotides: TGTGCCAGCTCGGGCCGGGGCGGGACGACTTACAATGAGCAGTTCTTC.

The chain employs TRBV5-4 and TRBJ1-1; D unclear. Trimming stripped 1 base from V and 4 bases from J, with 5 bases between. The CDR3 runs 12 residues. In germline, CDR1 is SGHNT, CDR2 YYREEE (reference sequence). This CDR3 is CASSLQGTEAFF. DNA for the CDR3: TGTGCCAGCAGCTTGCAAGGCACTGAAGCTTTCTTT.

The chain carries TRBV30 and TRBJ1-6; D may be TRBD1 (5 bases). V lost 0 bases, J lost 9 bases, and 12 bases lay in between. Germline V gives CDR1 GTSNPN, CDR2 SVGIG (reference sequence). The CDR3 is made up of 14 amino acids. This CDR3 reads CAWSVLTGGSPLHF. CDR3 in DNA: TGTGCCTGGAGTGTATTGACCGGGGGTTCACCCCTCCACTTT.

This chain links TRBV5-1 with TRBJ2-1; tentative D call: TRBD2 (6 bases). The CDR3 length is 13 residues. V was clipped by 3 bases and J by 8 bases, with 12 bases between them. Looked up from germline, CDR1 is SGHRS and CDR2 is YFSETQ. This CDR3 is CASSSGSPYEQFF. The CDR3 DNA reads TGCGCCAGCAGCTCCGGGAGCCCGTATGAGCAGTTCTTC.

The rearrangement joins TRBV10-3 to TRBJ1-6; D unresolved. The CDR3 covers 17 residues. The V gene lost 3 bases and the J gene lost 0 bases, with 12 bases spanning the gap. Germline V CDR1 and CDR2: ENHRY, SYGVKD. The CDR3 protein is CAISDYMEGSYNSPLHF. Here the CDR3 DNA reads TGTGCCATCAGTGATTACATGGAAGGCTCCTATAATTCACCCCTCCACTTT.

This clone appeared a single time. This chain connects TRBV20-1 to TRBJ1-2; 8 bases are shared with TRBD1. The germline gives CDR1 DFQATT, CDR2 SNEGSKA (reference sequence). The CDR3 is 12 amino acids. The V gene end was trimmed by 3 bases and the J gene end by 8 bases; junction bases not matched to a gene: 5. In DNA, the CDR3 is TGCAGTGCTAGTACACAGGGGGTAGGCTACACCTTC. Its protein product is CSASTQGVGYTF.

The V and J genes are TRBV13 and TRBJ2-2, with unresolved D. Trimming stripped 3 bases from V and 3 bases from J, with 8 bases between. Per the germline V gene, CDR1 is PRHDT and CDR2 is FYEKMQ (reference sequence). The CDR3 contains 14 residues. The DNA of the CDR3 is TGTGCCAGCAGCTTGGTGACTTACACCGGGGAGCTGTTTTTT. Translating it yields CASSLVTYTGELFF.

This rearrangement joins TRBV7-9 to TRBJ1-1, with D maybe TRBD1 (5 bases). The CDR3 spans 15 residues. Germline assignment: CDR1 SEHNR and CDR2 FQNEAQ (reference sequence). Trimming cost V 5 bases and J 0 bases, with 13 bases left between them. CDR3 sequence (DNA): TGTGCCAGCAGCCCCCCAGGGCGGCTGAACACTGAAGCTTTCTTT. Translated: CASSPPGRLNTEAFF.